The 28 T cell receptor beta chains in this list originate from one sample, sequenced in a study of tumor and adjacent non-tumor tissue in lung cancer. No cell sorting was done before RNA was extracted from the tissue. TCRbeta libraries were built with three rounds of nested PCR, modified from ARM-PCR. TCRdb used MiXCR to reprocess the multiplex PCR reads, holding one entry per CDR3 protein. The data show around 70,000 distinct CDR3 sequences, with about 80% seen just once and approximately 30% held by the top ten. Sequencing was carried out using lung tumor tissue. The receptors originated from a man between 60 and 75 years old with non-small cell lung cancer.

To note about this clonotype: One junction end does not reproduce the germline sequence, and a read error may be involved. V and J are TRBV20-1 and TRBJ2-3; 9 nucleotides agree with TRBD2. Germline-derived CDR1 and CDR2 are DFQATT and SNEGSKA (reference sequence). The CDR3 spans 15 residues. The CDR3: CGAGTSWRFTDTQYF. CDR3 DNA sequence: TGCGGTGCGGGGACTAGCTGGAGATTCACAGATACGCAGTATTTT.

By its share, this clonotype is medium-sized. V and J are TRBV20-1 and TRBJ2-3, with TRBD2 matching over 7 bases. Germline CDR1 DFQATT, CDR2 SNEGSKA (reference sequence). The V gene end was trimmed by 3 bases and the J gene end by 2 bases; junction bases not matched to a gene: 5. The CDR3 covers 14 residues. In DNA, the CDR3 is TGCAGTGCTAGGGGAGCGGGATACACAGATACGCAGTATTTT. Amino acid sequence: CSARGAGYTDTQYF.

This clonotype was detected a few times. Since a much larger clone is just one base distant, this may be a read error. The chain is built from TRBV29-1 and TRBJ2-5, with D tentatively TRBD2 (6 bases). V lost 6 bases, J lost 5 bases, and 13 bases lay in between. Germline CDR1 and CDR2: SQVTM and ANQGSEA. The CDR3 spans 12 residues. CDR3 residues: CSVGLLTETQYF. CDR3 in DNA: TGCAGCGTCGGACTACTCACGGAGACCCAGTACTTC.

Note on this clonotype: The CDR3 does not end in the conserved phenylalanine or tryptophan, so this is likely a read error. This chain links TRBV11-3 with TRBJ1-1; 7 bases line up with TRBD1. The germline V gene encodes CDR1 SGHNT and CDR2 YENEEA. This CDR3 contains 13 residues. In DNA form, the CDR3 reads TGTGCCAGCAGTTATGGGACAGACACTGATGCTTTCTAT. Residues: CASSYGTDTDAFY.

Details on this clonotype: This CDR3 is missing its conserved last phenylalanine or tryptophan, likely due to a read error. The chain is built from TRBV6-5 and TRBJ2-5; tentatively, D is TRBD1 (8 bases). There are 15 residues in the CDR3. Germline CDR1 is MNHEY and CDR2 is SVGAGI. Trimming removed 5 bases at V and 9 bases at J, with 22 bases between. The CDR3, as DNA: TGTGCCAGCAGTAATACAGGGGGTGGGGGGGAGGCCCAGTACTCC. Residues: CASSNTGGGGEAQYS.

Notes on this clonotype: Without the conserved terminal phenylalanine or tryptophan, this CDR3 likely stems from a read error. The chain links TRBV2 to TRBJ1-5; D may be TRBD1 (5 bases). Germline V lookup: CDR1 SNHLY, CDR2 FYNNEI. The CDR3 is made up of 13 amino acids. V was clipped by 5 bases and J by 1 base, with 6 bases between them. The CDR3 DNA sequence: TGTGCCAGCAGTCGGGACAGCAATCAGCCCCAGCATTCT. Its protein product is CASSRDSNQPQHS.

The chain carries TRBV10-3 and TRBJ2-7; D is possibly TRBD2 (5 bases). The CDR3 is 16 residues long. Germline V gene lookup returns CDR1 ENHRY and CDR2 SYGVKD. Here the CDR3 reads CSSEGWVGQWVREQYF. CDR3 DNA: TGTTCCTCAGAGGGCTGGGTGGGCCAGTGGGTTCGCGAGCAGTACTTC.

Concerning this clonotype: The CDR3 does not close with the conserved phenylalanine or tryptophan, likely indicating a read error. This chain links TRBV5-5 with TRBJ2-2; D is possibly TRBD2 (5 bases). Germline lookup yields CDR1 SGHKS and CDR2 YYEKEE (reference sequence). There are 15 residues in the CDR3. CDR3 bases: TGTGACAGCACCATGACTAACGCGAACACCGGGGAGCTGTTTTAT. Translated, it gives CDSTMTNANTGELFY.

A few counts support this clonotype. This chain links TRBV20-1 with TRBJ2-3; D is uncertain. The ends were cut back, 1 base at V and 4 bases at J, with 15 bases in the middle. Per germline, CDR1 DFQATT and CDR2 SNEGSKA (reference sequence). The CDR3 runs to 15 residues. DNA of the CDR3: TGCAGTGCTAGAGCACAACAGAGAATAGCAGATACGCAGTATTTT. Protein sequence: CSARAQQRIADTQYF.

Turning to this clonotype: The final CDR3 position lacks the conserved phenylalanine or tryptophan, pointing to a likely read error. The rearrangement joins TRBV6-5 to TRBJ2-1; a weak D match, TRBD2 (5 bases). CDR1 and CDR2 (germline): MNHEY, SVGAGI. The CDR3 extends over 13 amino acids. CDR3 amino acids: CTNSYGVLDEQFL. Written as DNA, the CDR3 is TGTACCAACAGTTACGGGGTCCTGGATGAGCAGTTCTTA.

As concerns this clonotype: A junction end diverges from the germline sequence, so it may reflect a read error. The V gene is TRBV6-5, the J gene TRBJ2-1, with 7 nucleotides matching TRBD1. In germline, CDR1 is MNHEY, CDR2 SVGAGI. There are 13 residues in the CDR3. The CDR3 spells CASAVKGANEKFF. In nucleotides, the CDR3 is TGTGCCAGCGCAGTCAAGGGGGCTAATGAGAAGTTCTTC.

A note on this clonotype: One junction end does not reproduce the germline sequence, and a read error may be involved. The rearrangement joins TRBV6-2 or TRBV6-3 to TRBJ1-1, with D perhaps matching TRBD1 (5 bases). The CDR3 extends over 13 amino acids. Germline lookup yields CDR1 MNHEY and CDR2 SVGEGT. The CDR3 DNA sequence: TGTGCCAACACTTTTTCAGGGAACACTGAAGCTTTCTTC. Translation gives CANTFSGNTEAFF.

The V and J genes are TRBV29-1 and TRBJ2-5; TRBD1 or TRBD2 may be the D gene (5 bases each). CDR1 and CDR2 from the germline V gene are SQVTM and ANQGSEA. Trimming took off 4 bases at V and 5 bases at J, with 20 bases between the two ends. There are 15 residues in the CDR3. CDR3 residues: CSVVSPRAEGETQYF. The CDR3 DNA reads as TGCAGCGTTGTCAGTCCCAGGGCCGAGGGGGAGACCCAGTACTTC.

A single count supports this clonotype. The junction and the germline gene differ at one end; a read error may be behind it. This chain connects TRBV6-1 to TRBJ2-3; D is unresolved. This CDR3 spans 14 amino acids. CDR1 MNHNS and CDR2 SASEGT come from the germline V gene. The CDR3 sequence: CASSEGARKDTLYF. For the CDR3, the DNA is TGTGCCAGCAGTGAAGGGGCTCGCAAAGATACGCTGTATTTT.

Note on this clonotype: A read error may account for a junction end that differs from germline. The chain carries TRBV13 and TRBJ1-3; unclear D gene. Germline values: CDR1 PRHDT, CDR2 FYEKMQ (reference sequence). The CDR3 contains 13 residues. Here the CDR3 reads CVSSLLGGNTIYF. Here the CDR3 DNA reads TGTGTCAGCAGCCTACTTGGAGGAAACACCATCTATTTT. The full variable domain, completed using reference TRBV13 and TRBJ1-3, is AAGVIQSPRHLIKEKRETATLKCYPIPRHDTVYWYQQGPGQDPQFLISFYEKMQSDKGSIPDRFSAQQFSDYHSELNMSSLELGDSALYFCVSSLLGGNTIYFGEGSWLTVV.

V gene TRBV14 combines with J gene TRBJ1-6; D is uncertain. V lost 3 bases to trimming and J lost 5 bases, with 11 bases between them. The CDR3 sequence is 15 residues long. CDR1 and CDR2 (germline): SGHDN, FVKESK. CDR3 nucleotide sequence: TGTGCCAGCAGCCATGATCTCCAGGATAATTCACCCCTCCACTTT. The encoded protein is CASSHDLQDNSPLHF.

The J gene is TRBJ1-6, the V gene TRBV6-5; possibly TRBD1 for D (5 bases). There are 16 residues in the CDR3. Germline lookup yields CDR1 MNHEY and CDR2 SVGAGI. This chain's CDR3 is CLSSFLGGSYNSPLHF. The CDR3, as DNA: TGTCTCAGCAGTTTCCTCGGGGGCTCCTATAATTCACCCCTCCACTTT.

Concerning this clonotype itself: One end of the junction does not line up with germline, which may come from a read error. The genes are TRBV5-4 and TRBJ2-1; 7 nucleotides agree with TRBD2. CDR1 and CDR2 (germline): SGHNT, YYREEE (reference sequence). The CDR3 consists of 13 residues. Written as DNA, the CDR3 is TGTTCCAGCAGCTTGCGGGGGAGCAATGAGCAGTTCTTC. It specifies CSSSLRGSNEQFF.

The chain uses TRBV6-5 and TRBJ2-4, with 11 bases identical to TRBD2. This CDR3 contains 16 residues. With 6 bases clipped from V and 8 bases from J, the junction kept 12 bases outside the gene matches. Germline assignment: CDR1 MNHEY and CDR2 SVGAGI. The CDR3 DNA reads TGTGCCAGCAGACCCAGACTAGCGGGATGGCGACACATTCAGTACTTC. Translating gives CASRPRLAGWRHIQYF.

Notes on this clonotype: An end of the junction does not agree with germline; a read error may underlie this. The chain joins TRBV6-2 or TRBV6-3 to TRBJ2-7; D uncertain. Looked up from germline, CDR1 is MNHEY and CDR2 is SVGEGT. The CDR3 length is 14 residues. CDR3 amino acids: CASSYLGGTYGQYF. The CDR3, as DNA: TGTGCCAGCAGTTACTTGGGCGGAACCTACGGGCAGTACTTC.

A note on this clonotype: Germline and junction disagree at one end, which may indicate a read error. The chain combines TRBV6-9 with TRBJ1-2, with D uncertain. CDR1 MNHGY and CDR2 SVAAGI come from the germline V gene. The CDR3 extends over 13 amino acids. DNA of the CDR3: TGTGCTAGCAGTTATTTGGGGTACTATGGCTACATCTTC. This codes for CASSYLGYYGYIF.

The chain carries TRBV18 and TRBJ1-1; tentatively, D is TRBD1 (5 bases). Germline CDR1 and CDR2: KGHSH and LQKENI. Trimming stripped 5 bases from V and 4 bases from J, with 17 bases between. There are 15 residues in the CDR3. CDR3 sequence reads: CASSIWGGVGTEAFF. In DNA form, the CDR3 reads TGTGCCAGCTCAATTTGGGGGGGTGTGGGCACTGAAGCTTTCTTT.

As to this clonotype: One end of the junction does not line up with germline, which may come from a read error. The chain is built from TRBV29-1 and TRBJ1-5; D unresolved. The CDR3 contains 13 residues. CDR1 is SQVTM and CDR2 is ANQGSEA in the germline V gene. CDR3 residues: CSVIGNGNKPQHF. The CDR3 DNA reads as TGCAGCGTTATCGGTAATGGCAATAAGCCCCAGCATTTT. The whole variable domain, filled in from reference TRBV29-1 and TRBJ1-5, reads SAVISQKPSRDICQRGTSLTIQCQVDSQVTMMFWYRQQPGQSLTLIATANQGSEATYESGFVIDKFPISRPNLTFSTLTVSNMSPEDSSIYLCSVIGNGNKPQHFGDGTRLSIL.

Concerning this clonotype: A much larger clone lies a single base off, so this may be a read error. The V gene is TRBV20-1, the J gene TRBJ1-1, with D uncertain. V was trimmed by 6 bases and J by 7 bases, leaving 21 bases between them. In germline, CDR1 is DFQATT, CDR2 SNEGSKA (reference sequence). The CDR3 spans 14 residues. The CDR3 reads CSAPSGFDRNEAFF. CDR3 in DNA: TGCAGTGCCCCCTCGGGGTTTGATAGAAATGAAGCTTTCTTT.

The sample holds many counts of this clonotype. The chain links TRBV6-5 to TRBJ1-1, with D uncertain. There are 15 residues in the CDR3. Germline CDR1 reads MNHEY; CDR2 reads SVGAGI. Trimming took 0 bases from V and 7 from J, leaving 15 bases between them. CDR3 coding DNA: TGTGCCAGCAGTTACTCCCGCAGGAGTGGGGATGAAGCTTTCTTT. The encoded protein is CASSYSRRSGDEAFF.

In its sample, this clonotype was seen a few times. The V and J genes are TRBV5-6 and TRBJ1-1; D unresolved. This CDR3 region has 12 residues. From germline, CDR1 is SGHDT and CDR2 YYEEEE. V was trimmed by 5 bases and J by 7 bases, leaving 12 bases between them. CDR3 amino acids: CASSVARNEAFF. The CDR3 region has the DNA TGTGCCAGCAGTGTAGCTCGGAATGAAGCTTTCTTT.

V is TRBV10-3 and J is TRBJ1-2; weak D call: TRBD1 (5 bases). The length of the CDR3 is 13 residues. V was trimmed by 7 bases and J by 6 bases, leaving 15 bases between them. Germline assignment: CDR1 ENHRY and CDR2 SYGVKD. The CDR3 bases are TGTGCCATCATTGGGGGGGGTGCAGATGGCTACACCTTC. It is translated as CAIIGGGADGYTF.

A note on this clonotype: The CDR3 does not close with the conserved phenylalanine or tryptophan, likely indicating a read error. V and J are TRBV6-1 and TRBJ2-5; 7 bases are shared with TRBD2. The CDR3 loop spans 14 amino acids. CDR1 and CDR2 (germline): MNHNS, SASEGT. CDR3 DNA: TGTGCCAGCAGCTTCAGGGAGGGGCAAGTGACCCAGTACCTC. Protein product: CASSFREGQVTQYL.